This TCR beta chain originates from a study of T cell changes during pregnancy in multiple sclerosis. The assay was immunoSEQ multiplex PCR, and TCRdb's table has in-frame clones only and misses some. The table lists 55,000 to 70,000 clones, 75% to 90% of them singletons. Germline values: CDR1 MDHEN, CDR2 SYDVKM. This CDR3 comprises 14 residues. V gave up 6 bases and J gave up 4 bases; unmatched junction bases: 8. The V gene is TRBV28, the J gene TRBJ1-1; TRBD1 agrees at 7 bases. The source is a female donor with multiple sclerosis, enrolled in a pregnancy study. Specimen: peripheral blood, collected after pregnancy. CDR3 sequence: CASRKSAGGTEAFF. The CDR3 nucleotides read TGTGCCAGCAGAAAGAGTGCAGGGGGCACTGAAGCTTTCTTT.